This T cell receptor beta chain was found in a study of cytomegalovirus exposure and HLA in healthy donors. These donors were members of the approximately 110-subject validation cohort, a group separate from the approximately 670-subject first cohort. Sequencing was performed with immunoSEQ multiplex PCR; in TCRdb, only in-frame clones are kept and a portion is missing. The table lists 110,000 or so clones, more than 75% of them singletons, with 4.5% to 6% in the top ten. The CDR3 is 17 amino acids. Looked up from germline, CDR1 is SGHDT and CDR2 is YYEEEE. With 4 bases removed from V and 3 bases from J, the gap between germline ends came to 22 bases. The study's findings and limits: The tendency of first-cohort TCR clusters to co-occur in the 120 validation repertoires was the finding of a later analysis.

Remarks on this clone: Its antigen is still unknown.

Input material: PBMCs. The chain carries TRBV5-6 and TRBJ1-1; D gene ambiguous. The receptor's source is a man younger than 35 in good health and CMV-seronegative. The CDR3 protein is CASSHLYSRASDTEAFF. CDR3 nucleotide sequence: TGTGCCAGCAGCCATTTGTATTCGCGGGCCTCGGACACTGAAGCTTTCTTT.